A single sample is the source of the 24 T cell receptor beta chains below, sequenced in a study of beta chain features in type 1 diabetes. The entirety of the isolated RNA underwent reverse transcription, so expressed TCRB transcripts were sequenced. Using immunoSEQ multiplex PCR, the repertoire was profiled, and TCRdb retains in-frame clones only, with some absent. This sample has hundreds of thousands of clones, with over 10% found just once. The material sequenced was naive CD4+ T cells from blood. These receptors were taken from a woman younger than 30 in good health.

The sample holds a few counts of this clone. The chain joins TRBV7-9 to TRBJ2-7; D is possibly TRBD1 or TRBD2 (5 bases each). With 4 bases removed from V and 3 bases from J, the gap between germline ends came to 10 bases. CDR1 SEHNR and CDR2 FQNEAQ come from the germline V gene (reference sequence). The CDR3 totals 13 residues. This CDR3 is CASSSAGGYEQYV. CDR3 in DNA: TGTGCCAGCAGCTCCGCTGGGGGCTACGAGCAGTACGTC.

V gene TRBV5-4 combines with J gene TRBJ1-1; 8 bases agree with TRBD1. Per the germline V gene, CDR1 is SGHNT and CDR2 is YYREEE (reference sequence). J gave up 1 base and V 1 base, and 0 bases lay outside the gene matches. CDR3 length: 14 amino acids. The DNA of the CDR3 is TGTGCCAGCAGCTTGACAGGGGGGAACACTGAAGCTTTCTTT. The encoded protein is CASSLTGGNTEAFF. Full variable domain (outside the CDR3, taken from reference TRBV5-4 and TRBJ1-1): ETGVTQSPTHLIKTRGQQVTLRCSSQSGHNTVSWYQQALGQGPQFIFQYYREEENGRGNFPPRFSGLQFPNYSSELNVNALELDDSALYLCASSLTGGNTEAFFGQGTRLTVV.

This clone was observed a few times. Other DNA sequences from this sample encode an identical CDR3 as well. V is TRBV7-2 and J is TRBJ2-3, with a tentative D call TRBD2 (7 bases). The CDR3 is 15 residues long. CDR1 and CDR2 from the germline V gene are SGHTA and FQGNSA. V was cut by 3 bases and J by 1 base, with 11 bases left in between. The CDR3 loop reads CASSLAGARTDTQYF. The DNA for the CDR3 is TGTGCCAGCAGCTTGGCGGGGGCGCGCACAGATACGCAGTATTTT.

In this sample, this clone turned up a few times. Other DNA sequences in the same sample also yield this CDR3. The J gene is TRBJ2-2, the V gene TRBV29-1, with D maybe TRBD1 (6 bases). Trimming stripped 4 bases from V and 1 base from J, with 7 bases between. The CDR3 spans 13 residues. Germline lookup yields CDR1 SQVTM and CDR2 ANQGSEA. CDR3 amino acids: CSVAGQNTGELFF. CDR3 DNA: TGCAGCGTTGCGGGACAGAACACCGGGGAGCTGTTTTTT.

The J gene is TRBJ1-2, the V gene TRBV4-2; D remains ambiguous. Germline CDR1 reads LGHNA; CDR2 reads YNFKEQ. V lost 2 bases to trimming and J lost 1 base, with 11 bases between them. This CDR3 is built from 15 residues. The CDR3 nucleotides read TGTGCCAGCAGCCAAAGTGGGGAGGGTAACTATGGCTACACCTTC. Translated, it gives CASSQSGEGNYGYTF.

The sample holds many counts of this clone. The same CDR3 also results from other DNA sequences found in this sample. This CDR3 reads CASSVGTGELFF. The DNA for the CDR3 is TGTGCCAGCAGCGTAGGCACCGGGGAGCTGTTTTTT. The chain joins TRBV9 to TRBJ2-2; D is ambiguous. The CDR3 is 12 residues long. Germline values: CDR1 SGDLS, CDR2 YYNGEE. V gave up 0 bases and J gave up 4 bases, with 1 base separating them. Full variable domain (rest looked up from reference TRBV9 and TRBJ2-2): DSGVTQTPKHLITATGQRVTLRCSPRSGDLSVYWYQQSLDQGLQFLIQYYNGEERAKGNILERFSAQQFPDLHSELNLSSLELGDSALYFCASSVGTGELFFGEGSRLTVL.

The V gene is TRBV6-5, the J gene TRBJ1-1; D possibly corresponds to TRBD1 (6 bases). Trimming shortened V by 0 bases and J by 3 bases, and 8 bases separated the two germline ends. CDR3 length: 14 residues. The germline V gene encodes CDR1 MNHEY and CDR2 SVGAGI. CDR3 sequence: CASSYSQGYTEAFF. CDR3 DNA sequence: TGTGCCAGCAGTTACTCACAGGGATACACTGAAGCTTTCTTT.

The J gene is TRBJ1-1, the V gene TRBV7-9; D gene ambiguous. The CDR3 length is 12 residues. Per the germline V gene, CDR1 is SEHNR and CDR2 is FQNEAQ (reference sequence). Trimming cost V 2 bases and J 7 bases, with 8 bases left between them. CDR3 amino acids: CASSLLGSEAFF. The DNA of the CDR3 is TGTGCCAGCAGCTTACTTGGGAGTGAAGCTTTCTTT.

There are many counts of this clone. V is TRBV25-1 and J is TRBJ2-7, with 9 bases identical to TRBD1. Trimming took 3 bases from V and 7 from J; bases not matched to a gene: 10. The CDR3 extends over 15 amino acids. In germline, CDR1 is MGHDK, CDR2 SYGVNS. CDR3 region: CASSEAGTGKGEQYF. CDR3 DNA: TGTGCCAGCAGTGAGGCCGGGACAGGGAAAGGTGAGCAGTACTTC.

This chain links TRBV19 with TRBJ2-6, with TRBD1 identical over 7 bases. Germline values: CDR1 LNHDA, CDR2 SQIVND (reference sequence). Unmatched junction bases numbered 3, after V lost 10 bases and J lost 0 bases. CDR3 length: 14 residues. Here the CDR3 reads CAIRDSSGANVLTF. The CDR3 nucleotides read TGTGCCATCAGGGACAGCTCTGGGGCCAACGTCCTGACTTTC.

This clone has a handful of counts. The CDR3 DNA sequence: TGTGCCAGCAGCCAAGTCAGGGGCTCGGGTGAGCAGTACTTC. The encoded protein is CASSQVRGSGEQYF. This sequence joins TRBV4-2 and TRBJ2-7, with D possibly matching TRBD1 (6 bases). CDR1 and CDR2 (germline): LGHNA, YNFKEQ. The CDR3 is made up of 14 amino acids. The V gene lost 1 base and the J gene lost 7 bases, with 14 bases spanning the gap.

The genes are TRBV4-2 and TRBJ2-3, with D unresolved. Germline CDR1 and CDR2: LGHNA and YNFKEQ. V gave up 1 base and J gave up 4 bases, with 9 bases separating them. The CDR3 has 14 residues. This chain's CDR3 is CASSQAGRADTQYF. For the CDR3, the DNA is TGTGCCAGCAGCCAAGCGGGTCGGGCAGATACGCAGTATTTT.

This clone was observed a handful of times. The J gene is TRBJ1-2, the V gene TRBV5-6; TRBD1 matches at 8 bases. The J segment lost 4 bases and the V segment lost 4 bases, leaving 3 bases of the junction unmatched. This CDR3 has 13 residues. Germline lookup yields CDR1 SGHDT and CDR2 YYEEEE. The CDR3 protein is CASSPGTGYGYTF. The CDR3, as DNA: TGTGCCAGCAGCCCTGGGACAGGCTATGGCTACACCTTC.

The chain recombines TRBV4-3 with TRBJ2-5; TRBD1 agrees at 7 bases. The J call may be faulty, since TRBJ2-7 better matches the DNA end. The V gene's germline CDR1 is LGHNA and CDR2 YSLEER. The CDR3 sequence is 14 residues long. The CDR3 DNA sequence: TGCGCCAGCAGCCAAGGACAGGGCTTTGGCGAGCAGTACTTC. Amino acid sequence: CASSQGQGFGEQYF.

This rearrangement joins TRBV7-2 to TRBJ2-7, with D perhaps TRBD1 (5 bases). Germline lookup yields CDR1 SGHTA and CDR2 FQGNSA. The CDR3 spans 14 residues. V shed 1 base and J shed 2 bases, with 9 bases lying between them. CDR3 nucleotides: TGTGCCAGCAGCTTAGTCAGGGAACCCTACGAGCAGTACTTC. The encoded protein is CASSLVREPYEQYF.

This clone showed up just a few times. V and J are TRBV7-9 and TRBJ2-1; D may be TRBD1 (6 bases). The CDR3 contains 16 residues. Germline CDR1 is SEHNR and CDR2 is FQNEAQ (reference sequence). Trimming took off 6 bases at V and 0 bases at J, with 15 bases between the two ends. The CDR3 DNA reads as TGTGCCAGCAGGAGCGCTGACAGGTACTCCTACAATGAGCAGTTCTTC. Amino acid sequence: CASRSADRYSYNEQFF.

This clone has a handful of counts. The rearrangement links TRBV4-1 to TRBJ2-7, with TRBD2 matching over 10 bases. The CDR3 covers 16 residues. Germline V gene data show CDR1 as MGHRA and CDR2 as YSYEKL. The V gene end was trimmed by 4 bases and the J gene end by 4 bases; junction bases not matched to a gene: 10. The CDR3 DNA is TGCGCCAGCAGCCGAGAGTCCGGGACTAGCGAGTACGAGCAGTACTTC. Its translation is CASSRESGTSEYEQYF.

This clone showed up just a few times. CDR3 DNA: TGTGCCAGCAGCTTAGAGCGTCCCACCACCGGGGAGCTGTTTTTT. Protein sequence: CASSLERPTTGELFF. V usage is TRBV7-8 and J usage is TRBJ2-2, with D hard to call. V lost 1 base, J lost 4 bases, and 10 bases lay in between. The CDR3 covers 15 residues. Germline-derived CDR1 and CDR2 are SGHVS and FQNEAQ.

V and J are TRBV29-1 and TRBJ1-4; 9 nucleotides match TRBD1. This CDR3 is 12 amino acids long. Losses at the gene ends were 6 bases for V and 5 bases for J; bases not matched to a gene: 1. In germline, CDR1 is SQVTM, CDR2 ANQGSEA. DNA for the CDR3: TGCAGCGTCGGGACAGGGAATGAAAAACTGTTTTTT. This translates into CSVGTGNEKLFF.

This clone was found a few times. The J gene is TRBJ2-4, the V gene TRBV9; 12 bases map to TRBD2. J was trimmed by 11 bases and V by 4 bases; bases with no gene match: 13. CDR1 and CDR2 (germline): SGDLS, YYNGEE. The CDR3 has 16 amino acids. The CDR3: CASSLTSGGLLSVQYF. For the CDR3, the DNA is TGTGCCAGCAGCCTAACTAGCGGGGGGCTATTGTCGGTTCAGTACTTC.

The CDR3: CASSLAAVAETQYF. The CDR3 region has the DNA TGCGCCAGCAGCTTGGCCGCAGTGGCAGAGACCCAGTACTTC. The chain recombines TRBV5-1 with TRBJ2-5; D gene unclear. Germline CDR1 and CDR2: SGHRS and YFSETQ. CDR3 size: 14 residues. V was shortened by 0 bases and J by 4 bases, with 10 bases between the two germline ends.

The gene calls are TRBV7-6 and TRBJ2-3; 13 bases fit TRBD2. Germline lookup yields CDR1 SGHVS and CDR2 FNYEAQ. J lost 3 bases, V lost 5 bases, and 8 bases had no gene match. The CDR3 contains 17 residues. Written as DNA, the CDR3 is TGTGCCAGCAGCCGCGGACTAGCGGGAGCGAGAACAGATACGCAGTATTTT. It encodes CASSRGLAGARTDTQYF.

The V gene is TRBV7-2, the J gene TRBJ1-2, with TRBD1 as a possible D gene (5 bases). The CDR3 covers 14 residues. The germline CDR1 and CDR2 sequences are SGHTA and FQGNSA. The germline V and J ends were trimmed by 1 base and 8 bases, with 14 bases remaining between them. CDR3 nucleotide sequence: TGTGCCAGCAGCTTAGTCTACAGGCGTCTAGGCTACACCTTC. Translating gives CASSLVYRRLGYTF.

This clone has a handful of counts. The gene calls are TRBV27 and TRBJ2-3; the match to TRBD2 covers 10 bases. The CDR3 length is 15 residues. Germline CDR1 MNHEY, CDR2 SMNVEV (reference sequence). Losses at the gene ends were 2 bases for V and 5 bases for J; bases not matched to a gene: 4. The CDR3 bases are TGTGCCAGCAGTTTAAGCGGGAGGGCCGGAGATACGCAGTATTTT. It yields the protein CASSLSGRAGDTQYF.